These T cell receptor beta chains were read from a single sample in a study of cytomegalovirus exposure and HLA in healthy donors. TCRdb's copy holds only in-frame clones and misses some; the assay was immunoSEQ multiplex PCR. The data show 130,000 to 150,000 clones, with 70% to 90% seen just once and around 8% held by the top ten. The sample taken for sequencing was PBMCs. The receptor source for this set is a woman aged 18-29 years in good health and CMV-seropositive. CDR3s include the opening cysteine and the closing phenylalanine or tryptophan. Each record gives: V gene, clone size, J gene, D gene, CDR3 DNA, CDR3 protein. A D gene is named only where the DNA matches it firmly. Size values are once, few and many counts, or a class for expanded clones, and some rows have none.

TRBV28	.	TRBJ1-1	.	TGTGCCAGCAGTTCCTTACAGGTGGCCCGGATCACTGAAGCTTTCTTT	CASSSLQVARITEAFF
TRBV11-2	.	TRBJ1-6	.	TGTGCCAGCAGCCAAAACGCAGAAAATTCACCCCTCCACTTT	CASSQNAENSPLHF
TRBV19	.	TRBJ1-5	.	TGTGCCAGTAAGATCCGGGACAATAATCAGCCCCAGCATTTT	CASKIRDNNQPQHF
TRBV6-1	.	TRBJ1-6	TRBD1	TGTGCCAGCAGAGAGGGGGCCAATTCACCCCTCCACTTT	CASREGANSPLHF
TRBV7-9	.	TRBJ2-5	TRBD1	TGTGCCAGCAGCCCGACAGGGTACCTGGAGACCCAGTACTTC	CASSPTGYLETQYF
TRBV28	.	TRBJ1-4	.	TGTGCCAGCAGTTTCGGGTTTGCAACTAATGAAAAACTGTTTTTT	CASSFGFATNEKLFF
TRBV6-1	once	TRBJ1-2	TRBD1	TGTGCCAGCAGCCTGGGACAGAACTATGGCTACACCTTC	CASSLGQNYGYTF
TRBV6-5	.	TRBJ1-5	.	TGTGCCAGCAGTTACTCGGGGCAGCTCCGGCAGCCCCAGCATTTT	CASSYSGQLRQPQHF
TRBV7-3	.	TRBJ2-1	.	TGTGCCAGCAGACCTACCGGGACAATCGACAATGAGCAGTTCTTC	CASRPTGTIDNEQFF
TRBV6-5	.	TRBJ1-1	.	TGTGCCAGCAGTTCGACAGGTGAAGCTTTCTTT	CASSSTGEAFF